The next 14 T cell receptor beta chains were all read from a single sample in a study of blood T cell repertoires in COVID-19. Data came from immunoSEQ multiplex PCR; TCRdb stores just in-frame clones and leaves some out. Of about 63,000 clones listed, around 80% were seen once; the top ten hold more than 9%. Material for sequencing was peripheral blood. All receptors come from a human donor in a cohort sampled during active COVID-19.

The gene calls are TRBV5-1 and TRBJ2-3; 11 bases match TRBD2. Per germline, CDR1 SGHRS and CDR2 YFSETQ. The V segment lost 4 bases and the J segment 2 bases; nucleotides outside the gene matches: 3. The CDR3 runs to 15 residues. CDR3 amino acids: CASSLGLADTDTQYF. CDR3 nucleotides: TGCGCCAGCAGCCTGGGACTAGCGGACACAGATACGCAGTATTTT.

This clone showed up just a few times. The CDR3 DNA reads TGTGCCAGCAGGAATCTTGCGGGATATACGCAGTATTTT. Translated, it gives CASRNLAGYTQYF. V gene TRBV27 combines with J gene TRBJ2-3; tentative D call: TRBD2 (6 bases). CDR3 length equals 13 residues. Per the germline V gene, CDR1 is MNHEY and CDR2 is SMNVEV (reference sequence). Trimming pared 6 bases from V and 7 bases from J, leaving 14 bases between.

The CDR3 loop is CASSEGSAYEQYF. The CDR3 DNA is TGTGCCAGCAGTGAAGGTTCTGCCTACGAGCAGTACTTC. The genes are TRBV2 and TRBJ2-7; the D is unclear. Germline V gene lookup returns CDR1 SNHLY and CDR2 FYNNEI. V lost 1 base to trimming and J lost 2 bases, with 6 bases between them. This CDR3 is built from 13 residues.

The chain couples TRBV6-5 to TRBJ1-2; D is undetermined. There are 13 residues in the CDR3. Looked up from germline, CDR1 is MNHEY and CDR2 is SVGAGI. V shed 6 bases and J shed 4 bases, with 12 bases lying between them. As DNA, the CDR3 is TGTGCCAGCAGGCGAGGAGGGCTCTATGGCTACACCTTC. The encoded protein is CASRRGGLYGYTF.

The chain joins TRBV7-8 to TRBJ2-7; 11 positions agree with TRBD2. The J segment lost 4 bases and the V segment lost 2 bases, leaving 7 bases of the junction unmatched. The CDR3 is made up of 16 amino acids. Germline CDR1 reads SGHVS; CDR2 reads FQNEAQ. The CDR3 coding sequence is TGTGCCAGCAGCTTACTAGCGGGGGGCCGAATTTACGAGCAGTACTTC. Encoded protein: CASSLLAGGRIYEQYF.

The chain combines TRBV9 with TRBJ1-2; TRBD1 aligns across 10 bases. The length of the CDR3 is 18 residues. In germline, CDR1 is SGDLS, CDR2 YYNGEE. The V gene end was trimmed by 0 bases and the J gene end by 8 bases; junction bases not matched to a gene: 16. As DNA, the CDR3 is TGTGCCAGCAGCGTAGAGCCAGGGGAGACAGGGGGCGGCGACGGCTACACCTTC. As protein: CASSVEPGETGGGDGYTF.

This clone occurred once. This chain links TRBV11-3 with TRBJ2-5; 8 bases align to TRBD2. V was pared by 4 bases and J by 5 bases, with 6 bases of the junction left unmatched. CDR1 and CDR2 (germline): SGHNT, YENEEA. The CDR3 totals 14 residues. The CDR3 DNA reads TGTGCCAGCAGCTCGACTAGCGACTGGGAGACCCAGTACTTC. Translated, it gives CASSSTSDWETQYF.

Concerning this clone: One end of the junction fails to match germline, which may point to a read error. The chain is built from TRBV7-7 and TRBJ2-3; D call uncertain. Germline loops: CDR1 SSHAT, CDR2 FNYEAQ (reference sequence). CDR3 length: 14 amino acids. CDR3 sequence (DNA): TGTGCTAGCAGCTTAAGCTCGGGTACAGATACGCAGTATTTT. This encodes CASSLSSGTDTQYF. Based on the CDR3 plus reference TRBV7-7 and TRBJ2-3, the full variable domain is GAGVSQSPRYKVTKRGQDVTLRCDPISSHATLYWYQQALGQGPEFLTYFNYEAQPDKSGLPSDRFSAERPEGSISTLTIQRTEQRDSAMYRCASSLSSGTDTQYFGPGTRLTVL.

The rearrangement links TRBV29-1 to TRBJ2-7; 7 positions agree with TRBD1. The CDR3 has 12 residues. Losses at the gene ends were 7 bases for V and 6 bases for J; bases not matched to a gene: 9. Germline V gives CDR1 SQVTM, CDR2 ANQGSEA. Written as DNA, the CDR3 is TGCAGCGCACAGGGGACGGGGTTCGAGCAGTACTTC. Protein product: CSAQGTGFEQYF.

This chain connects TRBV7-8 to TRBJ1-3; TRBD1 matches 7 bases. The CDR3 runs to 15 residues. V lost 5 bases and J lost 4; bases outside the gene matches: 8. The V gene's germline CDR1 is SGHVS and CDR2 FQNEAQ. CDR3 in amino acids: CASSRQGRSGNTIYF. CDR3 in DNA: TGTGCCAGCAGCAGACAGGGTAGATCGGGAAACACCATATATTTT. The full variable domain, rest sourced from reference TRBV7-8 and TRBJ1-3, is GAGVSQSPRYKVAKRGQDVALRCDPISGHVSLFWYQQALGQGPEFLTYFQNEAQLDKSGLPSDRFFAERPEGSVSTLKIQRTQQEDSAVYLCASSRQGRSGNTIYFGEGSWLTVV.

As concerns this clone: The same CDR3 arises from other DNA sequences in this sample as well. The chain carries TRBV6-4 and TRBJ2-3; 10 bases match TRBD2. This CDR3 comprises 14 residues. The ends lost 2 bases at V and 4 bases at J; junction bases unmatched: 0. Germline assignment: CDR1 MRHNA and CDR2 SNTAGT. The CDR3 DNA reads as TGTGCCAGCAGTGACAGCGGGGGGGCAGATACGCAGTATTTT. Encoded protein: CASSDSGGADTQYF.

The chain couples TRBV5-1 to TRBJ1-6, with no clear D. CDR3 size: 18 residues. In germline, CDR1 is SGHRS, CDR2 YFSETQ. The germline V and J ends were trimmed by 4 bases and 0 bases, with 17 bases remaining between them. The CDR3 protein is CASSPGNRRDSYNSPLHF. CDR3 nucleotides: TGCGCCAGCAGCCCGGGTAACAGACGGGACTCCTATAATTCACCCCTCCACTTT.

The CDR3 region has the DNA TGTGCCAGCAGCCTGGGGGCAGGGTATTTCTACACCTTC. Amino acids: CASSLGAGYFYTF. The rearrangement links TRBV7-2 to TRBJ1-2; TRBD1 might be the D (6 bases). The V end was cut by 5 bases, the J end by 10 bases, with 17 bases between. The V gene's germline CDR1 is SGHTA and CDR2 FQGNSA. The CDR3 covers 13 residues.

V is TRBV7-6 and J is TRBJ1-3; 7 nucleotides agree with TRBD1. Per germline, CDR1 SGHVS and CDR2 FNYEAQ. The trim removed 5 bases at V and 0 bases at J, leaving 4 bases unmatched. This CDR3 has 15 residues. CDR3 amino acids: CASSRDRSSGNTIYF. CDR3 sequence (DNA): TGTGCCAGCAGCCGGGACAGATCCTCTGGAAACACCATATATTTT.